These 32 T cell receptor beta chains came from one sample sequenced in a study of type 1 regulatory T cells. These receptors are not linked to any known antigen. Via MiXCR, TCRdb re-called the reads, giving one row per CDR3 protein. The sample consists of about 71,000 distinct CDR3 sequences, around 21% of them appearing once. General study points: Compared with non-Tr1 cells, Tr1 cells showed a narrower TCR repertoire.

The sample consisted of cultured type 1 regulatory T (Tr1) cells, either the whole culture or a sorted fraction (not recorded which). The receptors come from a human donor in good health.

This clonotype was seen a handful of times. This chain joins TRBV15 and TRBJ1-4; D gene ambiguous. CDR1 is LNHNV, CDR2 YYDKDF, per germline (reference sequence). V lost 9 bases and J lost 8, with 22 bases in between. The CDR3 runs to 15 residues. This CDR3 reads CATKGSDTLGEKLFF. The CDR3 coding sequence is TGTGCCACAAAAGGGTCCGACACCCTAGGGGAAAAACTGTTTTTT.

The chain combines TRBV6-1 with TRBJ2-7; D remains ambiguous. CDR3 length equals 13 residues. Trimming shortened V by 3 bases and J by 4 bases, and 10 bases separated the two germline ends. Germline-derived CDR1 and CDR2 are MNHNS and SASEGT. For the CDR3, the DNA is TGTGCCAGCAGTGATCTTTCGGTTTACGAGCAGTACTTC. It codes for CASSDLSVYEQYF.

The chain employs TRBV28 and TRBJ1-4; weak D call: TRBD1 (5 bases). Germline V gene sequence: CDR1 MDHEN, CDR2 SYDVKM. The V end lost 6 bases, the J end lost 6 bases, and 11 bases lay between the germline ends. CDR3 length: 13 amino acids. This chain's CDR3 is CASRQSGDEKLFF. DNA of the CDR3: TGTGCCAGCAGGCAGTCGGGGGATGAAAAACTGTTTTTT.

The J gene is TRBJ2-1, the V gene TRBV7-2, with TRBD2 matching 9 bases. The CDR3 sequence is 16 residues long. The J segment lost 8 bases and the V segment lost 1 base, leaving 9 bases of the junction unmatched. CDR1 SGHTA and CDR2 FQGNSA come from the germline V gene. The CDR3 region is CASSLGVSGRFDEQFF. The DNA for the CDR3 is TGTGCCAGCAGCTTAGGGGTTAGCGGGAGATTCGATGAGCAGTTCTTC. Combining the CDR3 with reference TRBV7-2 and TRBJ2-1 gives the whole variable domain GAGVSQSPSNKVTEKGKDVELRCDPISGHTALYWYRQSLGQGLEFLIYFQGNSAPDKSGLPSDRFSAERTGGSVSTLTIQRTQQEDSAVYLCASSLGVSGRFDEQFFGPGTRLTVL.

A few counts support this clonotype. The gene calls are TRBV12-3 or TRBV12-4 and TRBJ1-6; TRBD1 agrees at 7 bases. The CDR3 runs to 12 residues. V lost 6 bases and J lost 8; bases outside the gene matches: 1. Written as DNA, the CDR3 is TGTGCCAGCAGCCAGGGGGATTCACCCCTCCACTTT. Translated: CASSQGDSPLHF.

The chain recombines TRBV29-1 with TRBJ2-1, with D perhaps assigned TRBD1 or TRBD2 (5 bases each). Germline V gene sequence: CDR1 SQVTM, CDR2 ANQGSEA. V dropped 3 bases and J dropped 8 bases, with 11 bases sitting between them. The CDR3 extends over 12 amino acids. As DNA, the CDR3 is TGCAGCGTTGACCCAGGGACCGATGAGCAGTTCTTC. This translates into CSVDPGTDEQFF.

The chain couples TRBV7-3 to TRBJ2-1, with TRBD2 matching 11 bases. This CDR3 comprises 11 residues. Losses at the gene ends were 5 bases for V and 14 bases for J; bases not matched to a gene: 2. From germline, CDR1 is SGHTA and CDR2 FQGTGA. CDR3: CASSMTSGEFF. The CDR3 DNA reads TGTGCCAGCAGCATGACTAGCGGGGAGTTCTTC.

This rearrangement joins TRBV5-1 to TRBJ2-5; TRBD1 matches 8 bases. V trimming: 0 bases; J trimming: 4 bases; junction bases outside the gene matches: 2. The CDR3 is 14 amino acids. From germline, CDR1 is SGHRS and CDR2 YFSETQ. Here the CDR3 DNA reads TGCGCCAGCAGCTTGGGAGACAGGGGAGAGACCCAGTACTTC. This codes for CASSLGDRGETQYF.

V usage is TRBV29-1 and J usage is TRBJ1-1, with a tentative D call TRBD1 (6 bases). The CDR3 spans 12 residues. The V gene lost 3 bases and the J gene lost 6 bases, with 11 bases spanning the gap. CDR1 and CDR2 from the germline V gene are SQVTM and ANQGSEA. In DNA form, the CDR3 reads TGCAGCGTTGACGGGGGCGGTTCTGAAGCTTTCTTT. It is translated as CSVDGGGSEAFF.

This clonotype has ten or more counts. J is TRBJ2-3 and V is TRBV5-1, with TRBD2 as a possible D gene (5 bases). V was cut by 4 bases and J by 6 bases, with 12 bases left in between. Germline loops: CDR1 SGHRS, CDR2 YFSETQ. This CDR3 is built from 13 residues. This chain's CDR3 is CASSPSGADTQYF. In nucleotides, the CDR3 is TGCGCCAGCAGCCCCAGCGGTGCGGATACGCAGTATTTT.

There are a few counts of this clonotype. V gene TRBV5-1 combines with J gene TRBJ1-4, with TRBD1 as a possible D gene (5 bases). The CDR3 has 16 amino acids. The germline CDR1 and CDR2 sequences are SGHRS and YFSETQ. V dropped 4 bases and J dropped 4 bases, with 17 bases sitting between them. In DNA form, the CDR3 reads TGCGCCAGCAGCCCGTCATGGGGCGTCCGTAATGAAAAACTGTTTTTT. It yields the protein CASSPSWGVRNEKLFF.

There are a few counts of this clonotype. This chain joins TRBV5-1 and TRBJ2-7, with D perhaps matching TRBD1 (5 bases). The germline CDR1 and CDR2 sequences are SGHRS and YFSETQ. This CDR3 is 13 amino acids long. Trimming cost V 2 bases and J 11 bases, with 17 bases left between them. In DNA, the CDR3 is TGCGCCAGCAGCTTACCAAGTTCGCCAGGGAAGTACTTC. Its protein product is CASSLPSSPGKYF.

V gene TRBV6-1 combines with J gene TRBJ2-7; 10 bases match TRBD2. CDR1 and CDR2 from the germline V gene are MNHNS and SASEGT. J gave up 1 base and V 5 bases, and 5 bases lay outside the gene matches. The CDR3 runs 15 residues. The CDR3 DNA is TGTGCCAGCAGTCCACGGACTAGCGGTTCCTACGAGCAGTACTTC. Its translation is CASSPRTSGSYEQYF.

V usage is TRBV5-1 and J usage is TRBJ2-2; TRBD2 aligns across 10 bases. Germline trimming cut 1 base from V and 4 bases from J; bases unmatched to any gene: 4. Looked up from germline, CDR1 is SGHRS and CDR2 is YFSETQ. This CDR3 is 16 amino acids long. CDR3 sequence (DNA): TGCGCCAGCAGCTTGAAGCTAGCGGGAGCCACCGGGGAGCTGTTTTTT. Encoded protein: CASSLKLAGATGELFF.

The sample holds a few counts of this clonotype. The gene calls are TRBV9 and TRBJ2-1; TRBD2 aligns across 11 bases. V lost 0 bases, J lost 7 bases, and 6 bases stayed unmatched. CDR1 SGDLS and CDR2 YYNGEE come from the germline V gene. CDR3 size: 16 residues. The CDR3 nucleotides are TGTGCCAGCAGCGTAGTCCCGGTAGCGGGAGGGAATGAGCAGTTCTTC. It is translated as CASSVVPVAGGNEQFF.

The J gene is TRBJ1-1, the V gene TRBV12-3 or TRBV12-4, with 11 bases matching TRBD1. V trimming: 3 bases; J trimming: 8 bases; junction bases outside the gene matches: 8. The CDR3 contains 15 residues. The CDR3 is CASSLRTGGSGEAFF. Here the CDR3 DNA reads TGTGCCAGCAGTTTGCGGACAGGGGGCTCGGGAGAAGCTTTCTTT.

A few counts support this clonotype. The CDR3 spells CASSVVAGAGELFF. CDR3 bases: TGTGCCAGCAGCGTAGTAGCTGGGGCCGGGGAGCTGTTTTTT. The chain carries TRBV9 and TRBJ2-2; D is undetermined. The length of the CDR3 is 14 residues. Per the germline V gene, CDR1 is SGDLS and CDR2 is YYNGEE. Trimming pared 0 bases from V and 6 bases from J, leaving 9 bases between.

The chain uses TRBV7-8 and TRBJ2-1; no clear D. V lost 1 base and J lost 6, with 19 bases in between. The V gene's germline CDR1 is SGHVS and CDR2 FQNEAQ. CDR3 length: 17 amino acids. The CDR3 region is CASSLEGWVGNSNEQFF. The CDR3 nucleotides read TGTGCCAGCAGCTTAGAGGGTTGGGTGGGGAACAGCAATGAGCAGTTCTTC.

The chain combines TRBV4-3 with TRBJ2-7; a possible D gene is TRBD1 (7 bases). Germline values: CDR1 LGHNA, CDR2 YSLEER. V lost 4 bases to trimming and J lost 2 bases, with 18 bases between them. The CDR3 loop spans 16 amino acids. The CDR3 DNA is TGCGCCAGCAGCCGGAGGGGGCCGGAAGGACCCTACGAGCAGTACTTC. Residues: CASSRRGPEGPYEQYF.

This chain uses TRBV12-3 or TRBV12-4 with TRBJ1-4; D might be TRBD1 (5 bases). Trimming took 4 bases from V and 10 from J, leaving 16 bases between them. The CDR3 extends over 14 amino acids. The CDR3 bases are TGTGCCAGCAGTTGGAGGCAGGGAGTAGGAAAACTGTTTTTT. The encoded protein is CASSWRQGVGKLFF.

The rearrangement uses TRBV11-2 and TRBJ2-7; the D gene could be TRBD1 or TRBD2 (6 bases each). The CDR3 has 16 residues. Germline CDR1 reads SGHAT; CDR2 reads FQNNGV. Trimming removed 2 bases from V and 1 base from J, with 15 bases in between. The CDR3: CASSLRGATKSYEQYF. The CDR3 bases are TGTGCCAGCAGCTTAAGGGGGGCGACAAAGTCCTACGAGCAGTACTTC.

V and J are TRBV5-1 and TRBJ2-1; maybe TRBD1 (6 bases). This CDR3 contains 15 residues. Trimming took 4 bases from V and 7 from J, leaving 18 bases between them. Germline V gene data show CDR1 as SGHRS and CDR2 as YFSETQ. The CDR3 reads CASSLGSSRGNEQFF. In nucleotides, the CDR3 is TGCGCCAGCAGCCTAGGATCCTCTAGGGGGAATGAGCAGTTCTTC.

The chain links TRBV6-5 to TRBJ1-2; D gene uncertain. V dropped 1 base and J dropped 4 bases, with 7 bases sitting between them. The CDR3 has 13 residues. Per the germline V gene, CDR1 is MNHEY and CDR2 is SVGAGI. The CDR3 region has the DNA TGTGCCAGCAGTTACTTCAAGCGCTATGGCTACACCTTC. Translating gives CASSYFKRYGYTF.

This clonotype has only a few counts. This chain connects TRBV29-1 to TRBJ2-5; 8 positions match TRBD1. V trimming: 5 bases; J trimming: 4 bases; junction bases outside the gene matches: 6. The CDR3 runs 13 residues. Germline V gene data show CDR1 as SQVTM and CDR2 as ANQGSEA. In nucleotides, the CDR3 is TGCAGCGTTCCAGGACAGGGTCTAGAGACCCAGTACTTC. Translating gives CSVPGQGLETQYF.

The chain has TRBV12-3 or TRBV12-4 and TRBJ2-5; D is perhaps TRBD1 (6 bases). The CDR3 length is 14 residues. V lost 5 bases and J 2 bases, leaving 12 bases between the germline ends. The CDR3 nucleotides read TGTGCCAGCAGTCCACAGGGTCTACAAGAGACCCAGTACTTC. This gives the protein CASSPQGLQETQYF.

This clonotype was observed a few times. V is TRBV12-3 or TRBV12-4 and J is TRBJ2-7; D is ambiguous. The CDR3 spans 13 residues. Trimming pared 6 bases from V and 4 bases from J, leaving 13 bases between. CDR3 amino acids: CASRISAAYEQYF. The CDR3 nucleotides read TGTGCCAGCAGAATTTCGGCGGCTTACGAGCAGTACTTC.

This clonotype was picked up a small number of times. The chain links TRBV29-1 to TRBJ2-5; the D is unclear. V lost 4 bases, J lost 2 bases, and 8 bases lay in between. CDR1 SQVTM and CDR2 ANQGSEA come from the germline V gene. The CDR3 is made up of 12 amino acids. CDR3 region: CSVGYEQETQYF. For the CDR3, the DNA is TGCAGCGTTGGTTACGAACAAGAGACCCAGTACTTC.

The chain has TRBV9 and TRBJ2-1; D remains unclear. The V and J ends lost 0 bases and 0 bases respectively, with 4 bases between them. Germline loops: CDR1 SGDLS, CDR2 YYNGEE. This CDR3 spans 14 amino acids. CDR3 bases: TGTGCCAGCAGCGTAGGGGCCTCCTACAATGAGCAGTTCTTC. Protein sequence: CASSVGASYNEQFF.

The gene calls are TRBV12-3 or TRBV12-4 and TRBJ1-5; TRBD1 is a possible D gene (5 bases). The CDR3 extends over 12 amino acids. Trimming stripped 4 bases from V and 6 bases from J, with 7 bases between. The CDR3 region has the DNA TGTGCCAGCAGTTCCGGGGCTCAGCCCCAGCATTTT. It encodes CASSSGAQPQHF.

V usage is TRBV5-1 and J usage is TRBJ1-2; TRBD1 matches 7 bases. The length of the CDR3 is 14 residues. The trim removed 6 bases at V and 8 bases at J, leaving 13 bases unmatched. Per germline, CDR1 SGHRS and CDR2 YFSETQ. CDR3 bases: TGCGCCAGCACCCTGGACAGGCTTCGCGGAGGCTACACCTTC. Translated, it gives CASTLDRLRGGYTF.

The chain recombines TRBV4-1 with TRBJ1-1; TRBD1 might be the D (6 bases). This CDR3 has 16 residues. CDR1 is MGHRA, CDR2 YSYEKL, per germline. Trimming removed 3 bases from V and 1 base from J, with 15 bases in between. The CDR3 nucleotides read TGCGCCAGCAGCCACCCTAGGGGGGCCGGGAACACTGAAGCTTTCTTT. Translated: CASSHPRGAGNTEAFF.

This CDR3 is CASSTTKINRLGTQYF. CDR3 bases: TGTGCCAGCAGCACGACTAAAATCAACAGACTTGGGACCCAGTACTTC. The V call is TRBV12-3 or TRBV12-4, the J call TRBJ2-5, with D tentatively TRBD2 (5 bases). CDR3 size: 16 residues. V gave up 6 bases and J gave up 7 bases, with 24 bases separating them.